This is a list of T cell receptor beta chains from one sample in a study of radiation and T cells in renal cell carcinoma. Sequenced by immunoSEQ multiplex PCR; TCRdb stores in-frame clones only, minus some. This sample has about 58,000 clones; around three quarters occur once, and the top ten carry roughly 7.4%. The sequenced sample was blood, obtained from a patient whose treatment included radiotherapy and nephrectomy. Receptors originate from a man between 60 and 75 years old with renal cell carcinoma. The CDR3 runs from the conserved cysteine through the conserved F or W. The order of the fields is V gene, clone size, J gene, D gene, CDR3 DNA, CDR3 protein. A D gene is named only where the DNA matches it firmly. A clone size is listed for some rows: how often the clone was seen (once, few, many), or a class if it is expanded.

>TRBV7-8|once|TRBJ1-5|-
TGTGCCACCTCCCGAGAAGGACAGCCCCAGCATTTT
CATSREGQPQHF
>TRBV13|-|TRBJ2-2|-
TGTGCCAGCAGCCGGGGGTTCGGAGGGGAGCTGTTTTTT
CASSRGFGGELFF
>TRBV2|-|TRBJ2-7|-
TGTGCCAGCCGAAGTAGGTCCACCTACGAGCAGTACTTC
CASRSRSTYEQYF
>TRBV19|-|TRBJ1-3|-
TGTGCCAGTAGTATAAGGGGCTCTGGAAACACCATATATTTT
CASSIRGSGNTIYF
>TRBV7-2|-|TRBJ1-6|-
TGTGCCACATCCCTGGACGGGTATAATTCACCCCTCCACTTT
CATSLDGYNSPLHF
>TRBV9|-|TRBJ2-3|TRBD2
TGTGCCAGCAGCGTCGGGGGGGATGATGATACGCAGTATTTT
CASSVGGDDDTQYF
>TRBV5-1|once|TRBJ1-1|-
TGCGCCAGCAGCCGTGGACTCCCCGGACGTAGCACTGAAGCTTTCTTT
CASSRGLPGRSTEAFF
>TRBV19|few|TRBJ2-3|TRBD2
TGTGCCAGTAGTTCTACTAGCGGGGGGACCCGCTGGAGTGATACGCAGTATTTT
CASSSTSGGTRWSDTQYF
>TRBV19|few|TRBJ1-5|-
TGTGCCAGTAGAGGGCGAAGCAATCAGCCCCAGCATTTT
CASRGRSNQPQHF
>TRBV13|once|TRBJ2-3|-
TGTGCCAGCAGCTCCCCGGGCGGCAGCACAGATACGCAGTATTTT
CASSSPGGSTDTQYF
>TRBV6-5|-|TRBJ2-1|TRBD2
TGTGCCAGCAGTTTGAGACTAGCAGCCTACAATGAGCAGTTCTTC
CASSLRLAAYNEQFF
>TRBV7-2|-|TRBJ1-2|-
TGTGCCAGCACCCCGGGACCCAGCTCCTATGGCTACACCTTC
CASTPGPSSYGYTF
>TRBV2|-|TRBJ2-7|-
TGTGCCAGCAGTGAATCGACTCGCGAGCAGTACTTC
CASSESTREQYF
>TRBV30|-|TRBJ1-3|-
TGTGCCTGGAGTGTATTAATAGGTCGGAGAGGGGTTGGAAACACCATATATTTT
CAWSVLIGRRGVGNTIYF
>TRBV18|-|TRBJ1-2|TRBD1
TGTGCCAGCTCACCACCGGTCACAGGGGGCGCGGATGGCTACACCTTC
CASSPPVTGGADGYTF
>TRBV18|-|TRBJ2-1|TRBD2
TGTGCCAGCTCACCACGAGGTAGCGGGATTGACAATGAGCAGTTCTTC
CASSPRGSGIDNEQFF
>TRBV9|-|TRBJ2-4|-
TGTGCCAGCAGCGTAAGCCAGGGATTAGCCAAAAACATTCAGTACTTC
CASSVSQGLAKNIQYF
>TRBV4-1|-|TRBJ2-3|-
TGCGCCAGCAGCCAAGAAATGGATACGCAGTATTTT
CASSQEMDTQYF
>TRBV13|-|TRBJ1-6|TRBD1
TGTGCCAGCAGCGCCCGCTCTTGGGGGACAGGGGGGGATGATTCACCCCTCCACTTT
CASSARSWGTGGDDSPLHF
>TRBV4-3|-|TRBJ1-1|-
TGCGCCAGCAGCCAAGATCTAAGTAAGGGGCGCGGAGCTTTCTTT
CASSQDLSKGRGAFF
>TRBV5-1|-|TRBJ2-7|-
TGCGCCAGCAGCTTGGTGGCATTCTTCGAGCAGTACTTC
CASSLVAFFEQYF
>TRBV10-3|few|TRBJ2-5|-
TGTGCCATCAGTGTGAGCCGCAGCCAAGAGACCCAGTACTTC
CAISVSRSQETQYF
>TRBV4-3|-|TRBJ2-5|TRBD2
TGCGCCAGCAGCCAAGCCCTTAGCGGGGGGGCCCTCCAAGAGACCCAGTACTTC
CASSQALSGGALQETQYF
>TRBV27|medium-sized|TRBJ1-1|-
TGTGCCAGCAGTTTCGGGGGCGACACTGAAGCTTTCTTT
CASSFGGDTEAFF
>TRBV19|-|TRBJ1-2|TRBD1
TGTGCCAGTAGCACTGGGACAGAGCCAGGGTATGGCTACACCTTC
CASSTGTEPGYGYTF
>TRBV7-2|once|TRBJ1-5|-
TGTGCCAGCAGCCCCGAGAATCAGCCCCAGCATTTT
CASSPENQPQHF
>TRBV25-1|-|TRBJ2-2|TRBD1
TGTGCCAGCGAAAAGGGGACAGGGCCCGGGGAGCTGTTTTTT
CASEKGTGPGELFF
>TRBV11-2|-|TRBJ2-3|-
TGTGCCAGCACCCTTCGGGACTCGTTCGATACGCAGTATTTT
CASTLRDSFDTQYF
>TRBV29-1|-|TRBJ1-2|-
TGCAGCGCCCCGCGACGGAACTATGGCTACACCTTC
CSAPRRNYGYTF
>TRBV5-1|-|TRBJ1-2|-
TGCGCCAGCAGCTTGGGACAGGACTATGGCTACACCTTC
CASSLGQDYGYTF
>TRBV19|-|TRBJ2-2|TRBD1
TGTGCCAGTAGTCCGACAGGGGGAACCGGGGAGCTGTTTTTT
CASSPTGGTGELFF
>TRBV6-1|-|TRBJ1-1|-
TGTGCCAGCAGTGGTAACCGGGGGGACACTGAAGCTTTCTTT
CASSGNRGDTEAFF
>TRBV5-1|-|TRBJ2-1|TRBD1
TGCGCCAGCAGCGTGGGACAGGGAACCTACAATGAGCAGTTCTTC
CASSVGQGTYNEQFF
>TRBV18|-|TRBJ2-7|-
TGTGCCAGCTCACCCACCGGAGAGAGGAAAGGGTACGAGCAGTACTTC
CASSPTGERKGYEQYF
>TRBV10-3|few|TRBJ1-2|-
TGTGCCATCAGTGATTCTTCAGGGCTATACACTAACTATGGCTACACCTTC
CAISDSSGLYTNYGYTF
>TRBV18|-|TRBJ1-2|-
TGTGCCAGCTCACCACAACGGGACCCCTACCACGGCTATGGCTACACCTTC
CASSPQRDPYHGYGYTF
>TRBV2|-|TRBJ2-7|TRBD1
TGTGCCAGCAGTGTAGGAAGGACAGGGCCCTACGAGCAGTACTTC
CASSVGRTGPYEQYF
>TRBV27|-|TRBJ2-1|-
TGTGCCAGCAGTCTAGGGGCTTTCAATGAGCAGTTCTTC
CASSLGAFNEQFF
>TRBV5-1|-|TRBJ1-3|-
TGCGCCAGCAGGGTCACGGGCGGATCTAGGACCATATATTTT
CASRVTGGSRTIYF
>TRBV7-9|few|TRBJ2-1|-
TGTGCCAGCAGCTTATGGTGGCGTGGGAAGAGCTCCTACAATGAGCAGTTCTTC
CASSLWWRGKSSYNEQFF
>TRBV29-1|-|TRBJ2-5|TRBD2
TGCAGCGTTGGGGGAGCGGGAGGGCCCGGGGAGACCCAGTACTTC
CSVGGAGGPGETQYF
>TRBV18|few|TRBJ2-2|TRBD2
TGTGCCAGCTCACCAGGTAGTAGCGGGCCCGGGGAGCTGTTTTTT
CASSPGSSGPGELFF
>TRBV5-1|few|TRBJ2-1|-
TGCGCCAGCAGCGCGGGGAGCTCAGGATACAATGAGCAGTTCTTC
CASSAGSSGYNEQFF
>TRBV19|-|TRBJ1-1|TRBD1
TGTGCCAGTAGTCCTAGACCGGACAGGGCGAACACTGAAGCTTTCTTT
CASSPRPDRANTEAFF
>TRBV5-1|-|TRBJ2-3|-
TGCGCCAGCAGCCTACGCAAGTCCTACACAGATACGCAGTATTTT
CASSLRKSYTDTQYF
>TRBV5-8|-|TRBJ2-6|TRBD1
TGTGCCAGCAGCCAACAGGGGGCTGGGGCCAACGTCCTGACTTTC
CASSQQGAGANVLTF
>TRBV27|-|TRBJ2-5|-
TGTGCCAGCAGTCCTGGACCCTGGGACCGCGAAAAGTACTTC
CASSPGPWDREKYF
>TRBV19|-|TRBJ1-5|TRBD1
TGTGCCAGTACCGGCGAAAGGACAGGGGGCAGTCAGCCCCAGCATTTT
CASTGERTGGSQPQHF
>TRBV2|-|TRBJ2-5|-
TGTGCCAGCACCAGGAGTCAAGAGACCCAGTACTTC
CASTRSQETQYF
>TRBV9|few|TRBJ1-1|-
TGTGCCAGCAGCTCAAGAAGGGGAGGGGGCACTGAAGCTTTCTTT
CASSSRRGGGTEAFF
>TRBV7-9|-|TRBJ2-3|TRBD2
TGTGCCAGCAGCAGAGGACTAGCGGGGTACACAGATACGCAGTATTTT
CASSRGLAGYTDTQYF
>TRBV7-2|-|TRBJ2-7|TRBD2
TGTGCCAGCAGACCCCCCGGGGGGAACGAGCAGTACTTC
CASRPPGGNEQYF
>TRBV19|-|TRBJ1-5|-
TGTGCCAGTAGTATAAGTGACAATCAGCCCCAGCATTTT
CASSISDNQPQHF